This T cell receptor beta chain was found in a study of identical twins. The study, taken as a whole, reports: Modeled out-of-frame TCR alpha sharing in monozygotic twins fell below observed levels. It was possible that invariant MAIT and iNKT cells partly confounded the zero-insertion analyses. Within twin pairs, the out-of-frame alpha sequences they shared showed excess low generation probability.

The cDNA had a unique molecular identifier and a template-switch universal primer site. TCRdb reprocessed the 5' RACE reads with MiXCR, giving one entry per CDR3 protein. Of some 1,600,000 distinct CDR3 sequences in the sample, less than 40% were seen once. A word on this clonotype: The antigen is not known.

This CDR3 contains 15 residues. Trimming cost V 2 bases and J 4 bases; bases outside gene matches: 5. Germline lookup yields CDR1 SGHAT and CDR2 FQNNGV. The receptor was isolated from a newborn girl in good health. Sequenced material: cord blood. The chain recombines TRBV11-2 with TRBJ2-1; 7 nucleotides align to TRBD1. The CDR3 is CASSLIGTDYNEQFF. CDR3 nucleotides: TGTGCCAGCAGCTTAATAGGGACAGATTACAATGAGCAGTTCTTC.